This T cell receptor beta chain was identified during a study of T cells in Graves' hyperthyroidism and ophthalmopathy (dated by TCRdb to about 2019). For the study in its entirety: To identify distinguishing TCR V-J signatures, a discovery cohort of around 100 patients was used, comprising 40 to 45 with Graves' ophthalmopathy and under 60 with stable Graves' hyperthyroidism. TCR Vbeta CDR3 sequencing of approximately 140 peripheral blood samples (around 45 ophthalmopathy, about 75 hyperthyroidism and about 17 progressor patients) is reported in the paper. The study also compared thyroid tissue and blood T-cell repertoires from several Graves' hyperthyroidism patients. For training and testing, the roughly 93 patients in the discovery cohort were randomly divided in a 7:3 ratio. Prospective prediction of ophthalmopathy was tested in an independent validation cohort of under 20 hyperthyroidism patients and 17 patients who later progressed to ophthalmopathy. Once sampling was done, hyperthyroidism patients were given methimazole at a starting dose of 30 mg daily, whereas ophthalmopathy patients were given high-dose intravenous methylprednisolone.

Paper-wide results and their limitations: In validation, progression to ophthalmopathy was predicted by the model with 65% to 71% sensitivity and 72.22% specificity, a median of approximately 6.5 months before onset. Sample size was not statistically predetermined, and blinding of investigators to group allocation was not performed. A model built on a 13 V-J signature distinguished ophthalmopathy from stable hyperthyroidism, reaching approximately 89% sensitivity and about 81% specificity in cross-validation and 80%/75% in testing. Most expanded thyroid clonotypes (frequency above 0.001) were also detected in blood, a finding suggesting that blood repertoires may reflect thyroid immune responses.

Amplification of TCR beta CDR3 regions was carried out from RNA transcripts. A first-round RT-PCR of the TCR CDR3 used the HTBI primer set with the Qiagen OneStep RT-PCR kit. A second multiplex PCR round built the libraries, followed by size selection and purification. The libraries were sequenced on an Illumina HiSeq2000 using paired-end 100 bp reads. Processing in the source paper ran as follows. SOAPnuke was used to process the raw data, throwing out any read that contained adapters or uncalled bases, had a mean Phred below 15, or lacked an exact constant-primer or identifier match. COPE v1.2.5 was used to merge the high-quality paired reads, and each unique nucleotide sequence was defined as a clonotype. MiTCR v1.1 was used to align the clonotypes against IMGT TRBV, TRBD and TRBJ reference segments. Analysis was restricted to V-J combinations with a frequency above 0.0001, which covered just over 98% of repertoires. A TCS score was defined as the ratio of F50 (clonal expansion) to E x V (chaos), with BLOSUM62-based TCRdist applied between CDR3 peptides within each V-J. Welch's t-statistics and random forest reduced just over 500 V-J features to roughly 13, which were used in a naive Bayes classifier (R e1071). Thyroid-blood repertoire similarity was quantified with the Morisita-Horn index. TCRdb trimmed public reads at Q25 via fastp, called clones via MiXCR and kept in-frame beta chains. Rows are unified per CDR3 protein, each entry keeping the most common DNA and genes. The V and J calls were determined by TCRdb, not by the authors. A total of hundreds of thousands of distinct CDR3 sequences appear in this sample, nearly 45% of them only once. Less than 9% of the sample rests with the top ten.

Exclusion was applied to patients with uncontrolled infections, other autoimmune diseases, pregnancy or lactation. Diagnoses relied on clinical symptoms, serum thyroxine and TRAb, thyroid ultrasound and orbital computed tomography. Total RNA was extracted using Trizol reagent, and RNA quality was assessed on an Agilent 2100 Bioanalyzer. The table lists this clonotype with many counts. Its cognate antigen has yet to be identified. No per-base quality is available; no much larger clone lies one base away. This clonotype was obtained from an adult man with Graves' disease, either hyperthyroidism or ophthalmopathy (not recorded which). The sequenced sample consisted of peripheral blood or thyroid tissue (not recorded which).

The DNA sequence is given as TGTGCCAGCAGTGAAGCAGGGGGGTTCAATCAGCCCCAGCATTTT. Translated, this gives CASSEAGGFNQPQHF. The rearranged chain carries TRBV2 and TRBJ1-5; the D region possibly corresponds to TRBD1 (6 bases align). The CDR3 contains 15 residues, cysteine and phenylalanine counted. Only the CDR3 part of the read is kept: 45 bases, read in frame from the first base. Looking up the germline V gene yields CDR1 SNHLY and CDR2 FYNNEI. Deletion took 0 bases off V and 3 bases off J, with a span of 9 bases between the germline ends.